These 25 T cell receptor beta chains came from one sample sequenced in a study of neurological immune-mediated disorders. TCRdb redid the calling of the 5' RACE reads with MiXCR, one entry per CDR3 protein. The sample has fewer than 90,000 distinct CDR3 sequences; under 13% are singletons. Sequencing was done on a sample of PBMCs. The receptors stem from a man aged 35 to 55 in good health.

This clonotype was seen ten or more times. This chain uses TRBV15 with TRBJ1-1; D unresolved. The CDR3 sequence is 13 residues long. The germline V gene has CDR1 LNHNV and CDR2 YYDKDF (reference sequence). Trimming cost V 2 bases and J 5 bases, with 9 bases left between them. The CDR3 nucleotides are TGTGCCACCAGCAGACCTCCGGAGACTGAAGCTTTCTTT. It codes for CATSRPPETEAFF.

As to this clonotype: A much more abundant neighbour one base away suggests this may be a read error. The V gene is TRBV12-3 or TRBV12-4, the J gene TRBJ1-6; no reliable D call. With 1 base removed from V and 8 bases from J, the gap between germline ends came to 12 bases. The CDR3 consists of 15 residues. The chain's CDR3 is CASSLVSSGDSPLHF. The CDR3 bases are TGTGCCAGCAGTTTAGTGTCCAGTGGTGATTCACCCCTCCACTTT.

V usage is TRBV7-9 and J usage is TRBJ1-2, with TRBD1 matching over 10 bases. V was clipped by 4 bases and J by 5 bases; unmatched bases: 13. This CDR3 has 17 amino acids. The germline CDR1 and CDR2 sequences are SEHNR and FQNEAQ (reference sequence). This CDR3 is CASSSTGTGEVLYGYTF. The CDR3, as DNA: TGTGCCAGCAGCTCGACCGGGACAGGGGAGGTTTTATATGGCTACACCTTC.

This clonotype came up many times. The V gene is TRBV4-1, the J gene TRBJ1-1; 7 bases fit TRBD1. The CDR3 has 17 amino acids. The V gene's germline CDR1 is MGHRA and CDR2 YSYEKL. V lost 1 base, J lost 2 bases, and 10 bases stayed unmatched. The CDR3 here is CASSQGRRTGENTEAFF. The CDR3 DNA sequence: TGCGCCAGCAGCCAAGGAAGGAGAACAGGGGAAAACACTGAAGCTTTCTTT.

This clonotype was observed many times. The chain is built from TRBV5-1 and TRBJ1-1, with D maybe TRBD1 (5 bases). The CDR3 has 14 amino acids. CDR1 and CDR2 (germline): SGHRS, YFSETQ. V dropped 4 bases and J dropped 1 base, with 11 bases sitting between them. The CDR3 DNA follows: TGCGCCAGCAGCCTAACGCAGGGGAACACTGAAGCTTTCTTT. Translation: CASSLTQGNTEAFF.

This clonotype has ten or more counts. The V and J genes are TRBV10-2 and TRBJ2-7; maybe TRBD1 (7 bases). The CDR3 length is 15 residues. V gave up 4 bases and J gave up 5 bases, with 18 bases separating them. Germline V lookup: CDR1 WSHSY, CDR2 SAAADI. The CDR3 sequence is CASSVELGRGDEQYF. The CDR3 DNA sequence: TGCGCCAGCAGTGTAGAACTTGGCAGGGGGGACGAGCAGTACTTC.

This clonotype occurred many times. The chain combines TRBV7-2 with TRBJ2-7, with TRBD1 as a possible D gene (5 bases). CDR1 is SGHTA and CDR2 is FQGNSA in the germline V gene. CDR3 length: 13 amino acids. DNA for the CDR3: TGTGTACCGAAAGACAGCACCTCCTACGAGCAGTACTTC. It specifies CVPKDSTSYEQYF.

This clonotype was seen ten or more times. The chain carries TRBV5-1 and TRBJ1-6; TRBD1 agrees at 7 bases. This CDR3 spans 15 amino acids. The trim removed 2 bases at V and 6 bases at J, leaving 5 bases unmatched. Germline loops: CDR1 SGHRS, CDR2 YFSETQ. CDR3 in DNA: TGCGCCAGCAGCTTCGACAGGGCAGCTAATTCACCCCTCCACTTT. Translated: CASSFDRAANSPLHF.

The table lists this clonotype with many counts. The rearrangement joins TRBV10-2 to TRBJ2-2; D unclear. The V end was cut by 6 bases, the J end by 2 bases, with 4 bases between. Germline V gene data show CDR1 as WSHSY and CDR2 as SAAADI. CDR3 length equals 12 residues. This CDR3 is CASRGNTGELFF. The CDR3 region has the DNA TGCGCCAGCAGAGGAAACACCGGGGAGCTGTTTTTT.

This clonotype was counted many times. V is TRBV2 and J is TRBJ2-5, with 14 bases identical to TRBD2. Germline loops: CDR1 SNHLY, CDR2 FYNNEI. J was trimmed by 3 bases and V by 5 bases; bases with no gene match: 8. CDR3 length: 17 amino acids. The CDR3 sequence: CASSSGTSGGRKETQYF. In DNA form, the CDR3 reads TGTGCCAGCAGTTCCGGGACTAGCGGGGGTCGGAAAGAGACCCAGTACTTC. The variable domain in full, with the rest retrieved from reference TRBV2 and TRBJ2-5, is EPEVTQTPSHQVTQMGQEVILRCVPISNHLYFYWYRQILGQKVEFLVSFYNNEISEKSEIFDDQFSVERPDGSNFTLKIRSTKLEDSAMYFCASSSGTSGGRKETQYFGPGTRLLVL.

This clonotype was counted ten times or more. The rearrangement joins TRBV5-6 to TRBJ2-2; no clear D gene. Trimming stripped 0 bases from V and 7 bases from J, with 10 bases between. From germline, CDR1 is SGHDT and CDR2 YYEEEE. This CDR3 has 14 amino acids. This CDR3 reads CASSLGQFLGELFF. Written as DNA, the CDR3 is TGTGCCAGCAGCTTGGGCCAGTTTCTCGGGGAGCTGTTTTTT.

This clonotype has ten or more counts. The chain recombines TRBV6-5 with TRBJ2-5; possibly TRBD2 for D (6 bases). Germline-derived CDR1 and CDR2 are MNHEY and SVGAGI. The V end lost 5 bases, the J end lost 2 bases, and 12 bases lay between the germline ends. This CDR3 comprises 14 residues. The CDR3 loop reads CASSPRDFQETQYF. DNA for the CDR3: TGTGCCAGCAGTCCGCGGGACTTTCAAGAGACCCAGTACTTC.

This clonotype was seen repeatedly, ten times or more. V usage is TRBV12-3 or TRBV12-4 and J usage is TRBJ2-1; D unresolved. The V end was cut by 3 bases, the J end by 3 bases, with 12 bases between. There are 15 residues in the CDR3. CDR3 loop: CASSLGQTNYNEQFF. CDR3 sequence (DNA): TGTGCCAGCAGTTTGGGTCAGACCAACTACAATGAGCAGTTCTTC.

V and J are TRBV20-1 and TRBJ1-1; D call uncertain. V was shortened by 1 base and J by 5 bases, with 23 bases between the two germline ends. Germline loops: CDR1 DFQATT, CDR2 SNEGSKA (reference sequence). CDR3 length: 17 amino acids. The CDR3 sequence is CSARVGSPDPRGTEAFF. As DNA, the CDR3 is TGCAGTGCTAGAGTAGGCTCACCCGACCCAAGAGGGACTGAAGCTTTCTTT.

This clonotype has at least ten counts. This CDR3 is CASSKAIRTGRPEQYF. In DNA, the CDR3 is TGTGCCAGCAGTAAAGCCATCCGGACAGGGCGCCCCGAGCAGTACTTC. This sequence joins TRBV6-4 and TRBJ2-7, with 8 bases matching TRBD1. Germline-derived CDR1 and CDR2 are MRHNA and SNTAGT. The CDR3 runs to 16 residues. With 5 bases clipped from V and 6 bases from J, the junction kept 15 bases outside the gene matches.

By share of the sample, this clonotype is medium-sized. The chain has TRBV5-1 and TRBJ2-5, with D unclear. The V end lost 1 base, the J end lost 1 base, and 5 bases lay between the germline ends. Per germline, CDR1 SGHRS and CDR2 YFSETQ. This CDR3 comprises 13 residues. The CDR3 loop is CASSLFVQETQYF. CDR3 in DNA: TGCGCCAGCAGCTTGTTTGTCCAAGAGACCCAGTACTTC.

The chain combines TRBV20-1 with TRBJ1-5; possible D gene TRBD1, 5 bases. Between the trimmed V and J ends, which lost 2 bases and 11 bases, there was a span of 16 bases. From germline, CDR1 is DFQATT and CDR2 SNEGSKA (reference sequence). CDR3 size: 13 residues. The CDR3 loop reads CSARQGVYKTQHF. DNA for the CDR3: TGCAGTGCTAGACAGGGCGTTTACAAGACCCAGCATTTT.

Many counts were recorded for this clonotype. The chain recombines TRBV5-1 with TRBJ2-2; D remains ambiguous. This CDR3 has 14 amino acids. Germline-derived CDR1 and CDR2 are SGHRS and YFSETQ. Trimming cost V 4 bases and J 0 bases, with 7 bases left between them. The DNA for the CDR3 is TGCGCCAGCAGCCCGGAGCCGAACACCGGGGAGCTGTTTTTT. This sequence encodes CASSPEPNTGELFF.

This clonotype was detected only a few times. The V and J genes are TRBV20-1 and TRBJ2-3; TRBD2 matches 8 bases. V shed 3 bases, J shed 3 bases, and the junction held 5 bases outside the gene matches. CDR3 length: 14 amino acids. Germline V gene sequence: CDR1 DFQATT, CDR2 SNEGSKA (reference sequence). The CDR3 loop reads CSARASGRTDTQYF. The DNA of the CDR3 is TGCAGTGCTAGGGCTAGCGGGCGGACAGATACGCAGTATTTT.

This clonotype came up many times. The chain links TRBV7-2 to TRBJ1-3, with 8 bases matching TRBD1. V was clipped by 6 bases and J by 7 bases; unmatched bases: 8. The CDR3 contains 14 residues. Per the germline V gene, CDR1 is SGHTA and CDR2 is FQGNSA. The CDR3 DNA sequence: TGTGCCAGCAGGAATACAGGGGGAGGGAACACCATATATTTT. Its translation: CASRNTGGGNTIYF.

With regard to this clonotype: Being one base from a much bigger clone, this may be a read error. This sequence joins TRBV9 and TRBJ2-3, with D perhaps TRBD2 (7 bases). CDR1 is SGDLS and CDR2 is YYNGEE in the germline V gene. The CDR3 consists of 14 residues. For the CDR3, the DNA is TGTACCAGCAGCGCTGGGGGGGGCCCAGATACGCAGTATTTT. This sequence encodes CTSSAGGGPDTQYF.

In this sample, this clonotype turned up many times. This chain links TRBV5-1 with TRBJ2-1; D tentatively fits TRBD1 or TRBD2 (5 bases each). The CDR3 length is 14 residues. Germline CDR1 SGHRS, CDR2 YFSETQ. V was clipped by 7 bases and J by 3 bases, with 14 bases between them. This CDR3 reads CASVGAGGYNEQFF. DNA for the CDR3: TGCGCCAGCGTAGGCGCTGGGGGCTACAATGAGCAGTTCTTC.

The sample holds many counts of this clonotype. This chain connects TRBV20-1 to TRBJ2-7; 9 bases align to TRBD1. From germline, CDR1 is DFQATT and CDR2 SNEGSKA (reference sequence). There are 12 residues in the CDR3. V lost 5 bases to trimming and J lost 4 bases; unmatched junction nucleotides: 3. The CDR3: CSALTGGYEQYF. In DNA form, the CDR3 reads TGCAGTGCTTTGACAGGGGGTTACGAGCAGTACTTC.

This clonotype was found many times. This chain joins TRBV15 and TRBJ2-1; 8 bases fit TRBD2. Germline V gives CDR1 LNHNV, CDR2 YYDKDF (reference sequence). Trimming at V came to 0 bases and at J to 7 bases, leaving 8 bases not matched to a gene. The CDR3 runs to 16 residues. CDR3 region: CATSRDGAGGSNEQFF. CDR3 nucleotide sequence: TGTGCCACCAGCAGAGACGGCGCGGGAGGATCTAATGAGCAGTTCTTC.

In its sample, this clonotype was seen a few times. V is TRBV18 and J is TRBJ1-1, with a weak D call TRBD1 (6 bases). Trimming pared 1 base from V and 0 bases from J, leaving 9 bases between. CDR1 and CDR2 (germline): KGHSH, LQKENI. CDR3 length: 15 amino acids. Here the CDR3 reads CASSPRTAMNTEAFF. The CDR3 DNA follows: TGTGCCAGCTCACCACGGACAGCTATGAACACTGAAGCTTTCTTT.